A selection of T cell receptor beta chains follows, all from one sample in a study of blood T cell repertoires in COVID-19. Sequencing used immunoSEQ multiplex PCR; TCRdb keeps in-frame clones, though not all of them. The data show tens of thousands of clones, 70% to 90% seen once. What was sequenced was peripheral blood. The origin of the receptors is an elderly woman in a cohort sampled during active or convalescent COVID-19. Each CDR3 is given with its conserved first and last residue. The order of the fields is clone size, V gene, D gene, J gene, CDR3 protein, CDR3 DNA. A D gene is named only where the DNA matches it firmly. Part of the rows lack a size; the others show once, few, many or a class for expanded clones.

abundance: few
v_gene: TRBV6-1
d_gene: TRBD2
j_gene: TRBJ2-7
CDR3aa: CASSAGTSGSSIVGQYF
CDR3nt: TGTGCCAGCAGTGCCGGGACTAGCGGGAGTTCCATCGTTGGGCAGTACTTC

abundance: once
v_gene: TRBV6-5
d_gene: NA
j_gene: TRBJ1-4
CDR3aa: CASRRVGEKLFF
CDR3nt: TGTGCCAGCAGGAGGGTTGGCGAAAAACTGTTTTTT

abundance: NA
v_gene: TRBV7-3
d_gene: TRBD1
j_gene: TRBJ1-1
CDR3aa: CASSTGQGSTEAFF
CDR3nt: TGTGCCAGCAGCACTGGACAGGGCAGCACTGAAGCTTTCTTT

abundance: NA
v_gene: TRBV5-1
d_gene: TRBD1
j_gene: TRBJ1-4
CDR3aa: CASSLGSGGVEKLFF
CDR3nt: TGCGCCAGCAGCTTGGGGTCAGGGGGTGTTGAAAAACTGTTTTTT

abundance: once
v_gene: TRBV3-1/TRBV3-2
d_gene: NA
j_gene: TRBJ2-2
CDR3aa: CASSHRRINTGELFF
CDR3nt: TGTGCCAGCAGCCACCGGAGGATCAACACCGGGGAGCTGTTTTTT

abundance: NA
v_gene: TRBV18
d_gene: NA
j_gene: TRBJ1-2
CDR3aa: CASSPVQGGDGYTF
CDR3nt: TGTGCCAGCTCACCAGTTCAAGGCGGGGATGGCTACACCTTC

abundance: NA
v_gene: TRBV6-5
d_gene: NA
j_gene: TRBJ2-1
CDR3aa: CASSQTRREQFF
CDR3nt: TGTGCCAGCAGTCAAACTAGACGTGAGCAGTTCTTC

abundance: NA
v_gene: TRBV7-8
d_gene: TRBD1
j_gene: TRBJ1-6
CDR3aa: CASSAGGGTGMNSPLHF
CDR3nt: TGTGCCAGCAGCGCAGGGGGCGGGACAGGGATGAATTCACCCCTCCACTTT

abundance: NA
v_gene: TRBV19
d_gene: NA
j_gene: TRBJ2-1
CDR3aa: CASSIALYNEQFF
CDR3nt: TGTGCCAGTAGTATAGCCCTGTACAATGAGCAGTTCTTC

abundance: NA
v_gene: TRBV28
d_gene: NA
j_gene: TRBJ1-1
CDR3aa: CASLRWGDTEAFF
CDR3nt: TGTGCCAGCTTAAGGTGGGGGGACACTGAAGCTTTCTTT

abundance: NA
v_gene: TRBV7-8
d_gene: NA
j_gene: TRBJ1-2
CDR3aa: CASSPADYGYTF
CDR3nt: TGTGCCAGCAGCCCGGCGGACTATGGCTACACCTTC

abundance: NA
v_gene: TRBV5-1
d_gene: NA
j_gene: TRBJ1-2
CDR3aa: CASRRDTESSYTF
CDR3nt: TGCGCCAGCCGCCGGGACACGGAATCGAGCTACACCTTC

abundance: NA
v_gene: TRBV19
d_gene: NA
j_gene: TRBJ1-1
CDR3aa: CASSTGHGEAFF
CDR3nt: TGTGCCAGTAGTACGGGACACGGCGAAGCTTTCTTT

abundance: NA
v_gene: TRBV5-1
d_gene: NA
j_gene: TRBJ1-2
CDR3aa: CASSLDAINYGYTF
CDR3nt: TGCGCCAGCAGCTTGGACGCGATAAACTATGGCTACACCTTC

abundance: once
v_gene: TRBV30
d_gene: TRBD1
j_gene: TRBJ1-3
CDR3aa: CAWETGSLSSGNTIYF
CDR3nt: TGTGCCTGGGAGACAGGGAGTTTAAGCTCTGGAAACACCATATATTTT

abundance: NA
v_gene: TRBV7-2
d_gene: TRBD1
j_gene: TRBJ2-2
CDR3aa: CASSSTGRGTGELFF
CDR3nt: TGTGCCAGCAGCTCGACAGGGCGCGGCACCGGGGAGCTGTTTTTT

abundance: NA
v_gene: TRBV24-1
d_gene: TRBD1
j_gene: TRBJ2-1
CDR3aa: CATSDFGQGVHEQFF
CDR3nt: TGTGCCACCAGTGATTTTGGACAGGGGGTCCATGAGCAGTTCTTC

abundance: NA
v_gene: TRBV19
d_gene: TRBD1
j_gene: TRBJ1-4
CDR3aa: CASSIGVGTANEKLFF
CDR3nt: TGTGCCAGTAGTATAGGGGTTGGGACAGCGAATGAAAAACTGTTTTTT

abundance: NA
v_gene: TRBV2
d_gene: TRBD1
j_gene: TRBJ1-2
CDR3aa: CASTMIQGAGYGYTF
CDR3nt: TGTGCCAGCACGATGATACAGGGGGCGGGTTATGGCTACACCTTC

abundance: NA
v_gene: TRBV3-1/TRBV3-2
d_gene: TRBD2
j_gene: TRBJ2-5
CDR3aa: CASSHTGLEQETQYF
CDR3nt: TGTGCCAGCAGCCATACGGGACTAGAACAAGAGACCCAGTACTTC

abundance: NA
v_gene: TRBV18
d_gene: TRBD2
j_gene: TRBJ2-3
CDR3aa: CASSKRASGSRGTDTQYF
CDR3nt: TGTGCCAGCTCAAAACGGGCTAGCGGGAGCAGAGGCACAGATACGCAGTATTTT

abundance: NA
v_gene: TRBV2
d_gene: NA
j_gene: TRBJ2-2
CDR3aa: CASSLPLAGWASGELFF
CDR3nt: TGTGCCAGCAGTCTCCCCCTCGCAGGGTGGGCTTCCGGGGAGCTGTTTTTT

abundance: NA
v_gene: TRBV28
d_gene: NA
j_gene: TRBJ1-2
CDR3aa: CASSLGGGTLNYGYTF
CDR3nt: TGTGCCAGCAGTTTAGGCGGGGGCACCCTTAACTATGGCTACACCTTC

abundance: NA
v_gene: TRBV3-1/TRBV3-2
d_gene: NA
j_gene: TRBJ1-3
CDR3aa: CASSQDLSGEFGNTIYF
CDR3nt: TGTGCCAGCAGCCAAGATTTGTCAGGGGAATTTGGAAACACCATATATTTT

abundance: NA
v_gene: TRBV5-1
d_gene: TRBD1
j_gene: TRBJ2-2
CDR3aa: CASSEGQALTGELFF
CDR3nt: TGCGCCAGCAGCGAGGGACAGGCGCTCACCGGGGAGCTGTTTTTT

abundance: NA
v_gene: TRBV10-3
d_gene: NA
j_gene: TRBJ1-2
CDR3aa: CAISERGQGSHGYTF
CDR3nt: TGTGCCATCAGTGAACGTGGGCAGGGGAGTCATGGCTACACCTTC

abundance: once
v_gene: TRBV2
d_gene: TRBD2
j_gene: TRBJ2-2
CDR3aa: CASSEGLARDTGELFF
CDR3nt: TGTGCCAGCAGTGAAGGACTAGCGAGGGACACCGGGGAGCTGTTTTTT

abundance: NA
v_gene: TRBV6-5
d_gene: NA
j_gene: TRBJ2-7
CDR3aa: CASSQGQEQYF
CDR3nt: TGTGCCAGCAGCCAAGGACAGGAGCAGTACTTC

abundance: NA
v_gene: TRBV7-3
d_gene: TRBD1
j_gene: TRBJ2-1
CDR3aa: CASSQGGTGVPEQFF
CDR3nt: TGTGCCAGCAGTCAAGGGGGGACAGGGGTCCCTGAGCAGTTCTTC